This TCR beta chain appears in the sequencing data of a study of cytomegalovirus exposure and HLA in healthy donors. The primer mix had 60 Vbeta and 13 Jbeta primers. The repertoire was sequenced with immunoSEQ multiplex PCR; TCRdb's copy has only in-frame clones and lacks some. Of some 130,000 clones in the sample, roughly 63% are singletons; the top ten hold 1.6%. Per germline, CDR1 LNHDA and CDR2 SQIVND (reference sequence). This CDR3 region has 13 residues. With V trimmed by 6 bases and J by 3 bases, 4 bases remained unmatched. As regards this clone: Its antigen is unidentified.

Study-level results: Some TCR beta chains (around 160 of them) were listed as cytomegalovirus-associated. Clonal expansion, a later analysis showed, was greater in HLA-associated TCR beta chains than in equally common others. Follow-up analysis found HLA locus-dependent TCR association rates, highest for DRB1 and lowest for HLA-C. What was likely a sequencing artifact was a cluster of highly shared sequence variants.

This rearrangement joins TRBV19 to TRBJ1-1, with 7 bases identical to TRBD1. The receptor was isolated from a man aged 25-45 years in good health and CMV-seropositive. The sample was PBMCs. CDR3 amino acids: CASSSDRDTEAFF. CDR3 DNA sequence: TGTGCCAGTAGCAGCGACAGGGACACTGAAGCTTTCTTT.